This T cell receptor (beta chain) is drawn from a study of T cell repertoires in cytomegalovirus infection. Findings of the study overall: Cumulative frequency (of public TCR beta family members) identified carriers of CMV plus the relevant HLA. There were HLA-C-restricted CMV-specific TCR beta clonotypes dominating the ex vivo response.

A remark on this clonotype: Its target is unknown. This sequence may be a read error, since a much larger clone differs from it by one base.

The CDR3 totals 14 residues. Trimming cost V 6 bases and J 8 bases, with 20 bases left between them. Each CDR3 protein gets one entry after TCRdb re-called the reads with MiXCR. The sample records approximately 550,000 distinct CDR3 sequences, about 17% being singletons. Sequenced: CD8+ T cells from PBMCs. The sequence was obtained from a human donor in good health (CMV status not recorded). Some clones in this sample may be carry-over from other donors' samples. The rearrangement uses TRBV12-3 or TRBV12-4 and TRBJ2-7; D possibly uses TRBD1 or TRBD2 (6 bases each). This CDR3 is CASSRGTTRRKQYF. CDR3 bases: TGTGCCAGCAGCCGCGGGACAACGAGGAGGAAGCAGTACTTC.